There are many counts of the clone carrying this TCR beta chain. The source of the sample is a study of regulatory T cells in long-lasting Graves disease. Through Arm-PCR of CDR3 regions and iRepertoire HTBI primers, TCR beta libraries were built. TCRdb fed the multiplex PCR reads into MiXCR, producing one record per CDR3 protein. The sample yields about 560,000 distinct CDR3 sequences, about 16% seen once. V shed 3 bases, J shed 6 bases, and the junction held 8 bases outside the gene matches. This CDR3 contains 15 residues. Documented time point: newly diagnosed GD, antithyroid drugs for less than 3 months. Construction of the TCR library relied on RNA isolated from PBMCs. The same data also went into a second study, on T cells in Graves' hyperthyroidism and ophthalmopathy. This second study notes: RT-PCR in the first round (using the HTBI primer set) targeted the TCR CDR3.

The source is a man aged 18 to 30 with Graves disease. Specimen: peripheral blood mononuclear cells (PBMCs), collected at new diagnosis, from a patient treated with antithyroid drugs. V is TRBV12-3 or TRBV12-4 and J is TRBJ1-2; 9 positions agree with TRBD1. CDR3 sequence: CASSLGDRVVNGYTF. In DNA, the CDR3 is TGTGCCAGCAGTTTGGGGGACAGGGTGGTTAATGGCTACACCTTC.